Presented here are 13 T cell receptor beta chains from one specimen sequenced in a study of spatial heterogeneity in lung cancer. TCRdb used MiXCR to reprocess the 5' RACE reads, holding one entry per CDR3 protein. This sample carries 16,000 or so distinct CDR3 sequences, 6.5% to 8.5% of them seen once, and the ten largest clones take less than 20%. Their recognized antigens are unknown. Stated time point: sample taken at primary tumor resection. Study results and caveats: Expanded intratumoral alpha and beta TCR counts tracked tumor mutation counts.

This specimen consisted of lung tumor tissue, obtained at surgery. All receptors derive from a female donor with early-stage non-small cell lung cancer.

Points on this clonotype: The library was built for alpha chains, so this beta chain is an off-target read and its size means little. The chain combines TRBV7-9 with TRBJ1-1, with D possibly matching TRBD1 (5 bases). The CDR3 consists of 13 residues. The ends were cut back, 1 base at V and 4 bases at J, with 7 bases in the middle. The germline V gene encodes CDR1 SEHNR and CDR2 FQNEAQ (reference sequence). DNA for the CDR3: TGTGCCAGCAGCTTAGAGCAGGGCACTGAAGCTTTCTTT. It yields the protein CASSLEQGTEAFF.

Many counts were recorded for this clonotype. Because the library targeted alpha chains, this beta chain is an off-target read whose size means little. The rearrangement joins TRBV6-5 to TRBJ1-2; 8 bases match TRBD1. This CDR3 contains 14 residues. V shed 8 bases, J shed 2 bases, and the junction held 7 bases outside the gene matches. Germline loops: CDR1 MNHEY, CDR2 SVGAGI. CDR3 coding DNA: TGTGCCAGCGGCGGGACAGGATCGAACTATGGCTACACCTTC. Protein product: CASGGTGSNYGYTF.

This clonotype was seen repeatedly, ten times or more. Since it is a stray read in a library aimed at alpha chains, this beta chain has a size that is not meaningful. CDR3 bases: TGTGCCAGCAGTTTAAGGGCAGGGGGCGGCGAGCAGTACTTC. It yields the protein CASSLRAGGGEQYF. The V gene is TRBV27, the J gene TRBJ2-7, with TRBD1 matching 8 bases. Germline V lookup: CDR1 MNHEY, CDR2 SMNVEV (reference sequence). There are 14 residues in the CDR3. Losses at the gene ends were 2 bases for V and 6 bases for J; bases not matched to a gene: 6.

This clonotype occurred many times. A library made for alpha chains picked up this beta chain off target, so its size means little. The rearrangement joins TRBV28 to TRBJ1-5; 7 nucleotides match TRBD1. The CDR3 length is 16 residues. Germline V CDR1 and CDR2: MDHEN, SYDVKM. With V trimmed by 3 bases and J by 3 bases, 8 bases remained unmatched. CDR3 amino acids: CASSFTPTGDNQPQHF. CDR3 coding DNA: TGTGCCAGCAGTTTCACCCCCACAGGGGACAATCAGCCCCAGCATTTT.

Details on this clonotype: This beta chain represents an off-target read in a library built for alpha chains; its size is of limited meaning. CDR3 sequence: CASSRDLGDNEKLFF. Here the CDR3 DNA reads TGTGCCAGCAGCCGTGACCTTGGGGATAATGAAAAACTGTTTTTT. The chain joins TRBV11-1 to TRBJ1-4; D gene unclear. The CDR3 totals 15 residues. Germline V gene sequence: CDR1 SGHAT, CDR2 FQDESV (reference sequence). V dropped 5 bases and J dropped 4 bases, with 14 bases sitting between them.

This clonotype has at least ten counts. In a library made to pick up alpha chains, this beta chain is a stray read with a size that means little. The V call is TRBV29-1, the J call TRBJ2-3, with no clear D. The CDR3 is 13 amino acids. Germline assignment: CDR1 SQVTM and CDR2 ANQGSEA. The ends were cut back, 2 bases at V and 1 base at J, with 7 bases in the middle. CDR3 bases: TGCAGCGTTGAACCCAGTGGCACAGATACGCAGTATTTT. Its protein is CSVEPSGTDTQYF.

This clonotype was observed at least ten times. The library was designed around alpha chains, so this beta chain is a stray read whose abundance carries little weight. The chain couples TRBV29-1 to TRBJ2-3; perhaps TRBD2 as D (7 bases). Looked up from germline, CDR1 is SQVTM and CDR2 is ANQGSEA. CDR3 size: 13 residues. V was shortened by 7 bases and J by 5 bases, with 16 bases between the two germline ends. CDR3 nucleotide sequence: TGCAGCGCGGGGGGCCGAAGGGGAGATACGCAGTATTTT. This translates into CSAGGRRGDTQYF.

This clonotype was detected many times. The library was prepared for alpha chains; this beta chain is a stray read, so its frequency means little. The V call is TRBV5-1, the J call TRBJ1-6; D call uncertain. The CDR3 has 16 residues. V was clipped by 0 bases and J by 0 bases, with 7 bases between them. Germline CDR1 reads SGHRS; CDR2 reads YFSETQ. The CDR3, as DNA: TGCGCCAGCAGCTTGGACCTGGGCTCCTATAATTCACCCCTCCACTTT. It specifies CASSLDLGSYNSPLHF. Supplemented by reference TRBV5-1 and TRBJ1-6, the full variable domain reads KAGVTQTPRYLIKTRGQQVTLSCSPISGHRSVSWYQQTPGQGLQFLFEYFSETQRNKGNFPGRFSGRQFSNSRSEMNVSTLELGDSALYLCASSLDLGSYNSPLHFGNGTRLTVT.

This clonotype appeared many times. This beta chain turned up in a library designed for alpha chains; as an off-target read, its abundance says little. V usage is TRBV6-4 and J usage is TRBJ2-1; TRBD1 is a possible D gene (6 bases). Trimming removed 6 bases from V and 0 bases from J, with 9 bases in between. Germline V gene lookup returns CDR1 MRHNA and CDR2 SNTAGT. This CDR3 is built from 14 residues. In DNA, the CDR3 is TGTGCCAGCAGCGTGGACAGCTCCTACAATGAGCAGTTCTTC. Its protein is CASSVDSSYNEQFF.

This clonotype showed up many times. The library was designed around alpha chains, so this beta chain is a stray read whose abundance carries little weight. The chain carries TRBV3-1 and TRBJ2-1; the D gene is possibly TRBD1 (6 bases). V lost 3 bases and J 9 bases, leaving 18 bases between the germline ends. The CDR3 has 15 residues. Germline V gene sequence: CDR1 LGHDT, CDR2 YNNKEL (reference sequence). The chain's CDR3 is CASSHSDSRSVEQFF. CDR3 coding DNA: TGTGCCAGCAGCCATTCGGACAGTAGGTCCGTTGAGCAGTTCTTC.

This clonotype was detected ten times or more. The library was built for alpha chains, so this beta chain is an off-target read and its size means little. The CDR3 loop reads CASSLVGLSDEQYF. CDR3 DNA: TGCGCCAGCAGCTTGGTGGGGCTCTCGGACGAGCAGTACTTC. The rearrangement joins TRBV5-1 to TRBJ2-7, with D possibly matching TRBD1 (5 bases). Trimming shortened V by 0 bases and J by 5 bases, and 12 bases separated the two germline ends. Germline CDR1 is SGHRS and CDR2 is YFSETQ. The CDR3 is 14 amino acids.

This clonotype was seen repeatedly, ten times or more. This beta chain appears as a stray read in a library generated for alpha chains; its size is not informative. The chain has TRBV20-1 and TRBJ1-5; weak D call: TRBD1 (5 bases). This CDR3 is built from 16 residues. Germline values: CDR1 DFQATT, CDR2 SNEGSKA (reference sequence). The germline V and J ends were trimmed by 6 bases and 6 bases, with 24 bases remaining between them. The CDR3 sequence: CSAPGLGSRDSQPQHF. CDR3 bases: TGCAGTGCACCGGGACTGGGTAGTCGGGATAGTCAGCCCCAGCATTTT.

This clonotype was observed many times. A library prepared for alpha chains yielded this beta chain as an off-target read; its size is of little meaning. The chain recombines TRBV5-1 with TRBJ2-7, with D possibly TRBD2 on 5 matching bases. V was cut by 4 bases and J by 2 bases, with 7 bases left in between. This CDR3 comprises 12 residues. Germline V gene data show CDR1 as SGHRS and CDR2 as YFSETQ. The CDR3 DNA follows: TGCGCCAGCAGCGAGGGCCCCTACGAGCAGTACTTC. Protein: CASSEGPYEQYF.